This is a list of T cell receptor beta chains from one sample in a study of blood T cell repertoires in COVID-19. Using immunoSEQ multiplex PCR, the repertoire was profiled, and TCRdb retains in-frame clones only, with some absent. The repertoire holds tens of thousands of clones, with around 80% as singletons. Sequenced material: peripheral blood. The receptors come from a man aged 45-65 years with active or convalescent COVID-19. Each CDR3 is given with its conserved first and last residue. D genes are given only for firm matches. Clone sizes are given selectively: once, few, many, or a class where the clone is expanded.

d_call	cdr3_length	clone_size	v_call	j_call	cdr3_nt	cdr3_aa
TRBD2	17	.	TRBV9	TRBJ2-1	TGTGCCAGCAGCCTCGGACTAGCGGGGGGGCCCTACAATGAGCAGTTCTTC	CASSLGLAGGPYNEQFF
.	12	once	TRBV2	TRBJ1-2	TGTGCCAGCAGTGAAATCGACAGGGGCTACACCTTC	CASSEIDRGYTF
TRBD1	19	.	TRBV28	TRBJ1-5	TGTGCCAGCAGTTTATTGTTGACAGGGGGCTTTAGTGGCAATCAGCCCCAGCATTTT	CASSLLLTGGFSGNQPQHF
.	12	.	TRBV2	TRBJ1-6	TGTGCCAGCAGAACGGATAATTCACCCCTCCACTTT	CASRTDNSPLHF
.	15	.	TRBV7-8	TRBJ1-5	TGTGCCAGCAGCTTAGCTATTTCTTACAATCAGCCCCAGCATTTT	CASSLAISYNQPQHF
.	15	.	TRBV7-2	TRBJ2-1	TGTGCCAGCAGCACCACCCGCGCCTCCTACAATGAGCAGTTCTTC	CASSTTRASYNEQFF
TRBD1	16	.	TRBV4-1	TRBJ2-2	TGCGCCAGCAGCCAGTCACAGGGGGCTGCGACCGGGGAGCTGTTTTTT	CASSQSQGAATGELFF
TRBD2	12	.	TRBV10-1	TRBJ2-3	TGCGCCAGCAGTGAGACGGCTAGCGGGCCCATTTTT	CASSETASGPIF
.	14	.	TRBV6-5	TRBJ1-2	TGTGCCAGCATAGCGGAGGTCCCGAATGGTGGCTACACCTTC	CASIAEVPNGGYTF
TRBD2	14	.	TRBV30	TRBJ2-3	TGTGCCTGGACTAGCGGGGGGCATACAGATACGCAGTATTTT	CAWTSGGHTDTQYF
TRBD2	15	few	TRBV6-4	TRBJ2-1	TGTGCCAGCAGTGACGGGACTAGCGGGGGGAATGAGCAGTTCTTC	CASSDGTSGGNEQFF
.	16	once	TRBV4-1	TRBJ1-4	TGCGCCAGCAGCCAAGGAGGGATTGCAACTAATGAAAAACTGTTTTTT	CASSQGGIATNEKLFF
.	12	.	TRBV10-1	TRBJ2-3	TGCGCCAGCAGTGACGGCACAGATACGCAGTATTTT	CASSDGTDTQYF
.	17	.	TRBV3-1/TRBV3-2	TRBJ2-2	TGTGCCAGCAGCCAAGCCCGGTGGGTTGGGAGCACCGGGGAGCTGTTTTTT	CASSQARWVGSTGELFF
TRBD1	14	.	TRBV5-1	TRBJ1-3	TGCGCCAGCAGCTTCGGGACAGAGGGAAACACCATATATTTT	CASSFGTEGNTIYF
TRBD1	15	.	TRBV4-3	TRBJ1-1	TGCGCCAGCAGGTCAGGGGGCCAGGGGAACACTGAAGCTTTCTTT	CASRSGGQGNTEAFF
.	17	few	TRBV6-2/TRBV6-3	TRBJ2-6	TGTGCCAGCAGTTACTCGATTGGGGGGAAACGGGCCAACGTCCTGACTTTC	CASSYSIGGKRANVLTF
.	13	.	TRBV5-1	TRBJ2-5	TGCGCCAGCAGCCCCTCGACTCAAGAGACCCAGTACTTC	CASSPSTQETQYF
.	14	.	TRBV5-1	TRBJ1-2	TGCGCCAGCAGCCCGGGGGGAGGGGACTATGGCTACACCTTC	CASSPGGGDYGYTF
TRBD1	14	few	TRBV7-9	TRBJ2-5	TGTGCCAGCAGACTCGGGACAGCCCAAGAGACCCAGTACTTC	CASRLGTAQETQYF
TRBD2	21	.	TRBV5-1	TRBJ2-7	TGCGCCAGCAGCTTGGTGATTGGGAAGCGGGGGGCCGTACATTCCTCCTACGAGCAGTACTTC	CASSLVIGKRGAVHSSYEQYF
TRBD2	15	.	TRBV7-9	TRBJ2-3	TGTGCCAGCAGCTACCTAGCGGGGGGAGGGGATACGCAGTATTTT	CASSYLAGGGDTQYF
.	13	.	TRBV6-5	TRBJ1-4	TGTGCCAGCAGTTACGGGGAGAATGAAAAACTGTTTTTT	CASSYGENEKLFF
TRBD1	15	.	TRBV11-3	TRBJ2-3	TGTGCCAGCAGCTCGGGACAGGGGTACACAGATACGCAGTATTTT	CASSSGQGYTDTQYF
.	16	.	TRBV18	TRBJ2-2	TGTGCCAGCTCACCTGGGCACCCCCAAAACACCGGGGAGCTGTTTTTT	CASSPGHPQNTGELFF
.	15	.	TRBV6-5	TRBJ1-5	TGTGCCAGCAGTTTTTCCGGTGGTAGCAATCAGCCCCAGCATTTT	CASSFSGGSNQPQHF
TRBD1	15	.	TRBV19	TRBJ2-3	TGTGCCAGTAGTCCAGGGACAGGGTTAGCAGATACGCAGTATTTT	CASSPGTGLADTQYF
TRBD2	17	.	TRBV28	TRBJ2-3	TGTGCCAGCAGTTTCAGTAAGGCTAGCGGGCCTGGGGATACGCAGTATTTT	CASSFSKASGPGDTQYF
TRBD1	16	.	TRBV28	TRBJ1-5	TGTGCCAGCCTTTCGAGGGACAGGGGGCGCAATCAGCCCCAGCATTTT	CASLSRDRGRNQPQHF
TRBD2	18	few	TRBV5-6	TRBJ2-7	TGTGCCAGCAGCTTGTACCCGAGCGGGGGGGCCGAATCAGACGAGCAGTACTTC	CASSLYPSGGAESDEQYF
TRBD1	18	.	TRBV15	TRBJ1-5	TGTGCCACCAGCAGCCAGGGGACAGCGAAAAGCATCAATCAGCCCCAGCATTTT	CATSSQGTAKSINQPQHF
.	14	.	TRBV6-2/TRBV6-3	TRBJ2-5	TGTGCCAGCAGTTACTCGGAGAGGGAAGAGACCCAGTACTTC	CASSYSEREETQYF
.	17	.	TRBV19	TRBJ2-3	TGTGCCAGTAGTAAGGCAGGTTCCACCTCGGGCACAGATACGCAGTATTTT	CASSKAGSTSGTDTQYF
.	12	.	TRBV5-1	TRBJ2-3	TGCGCCAGCAGCTTGCATGCAGATACGCAGTATTTT	CASSLHADTQYF
TRBD1	17	.	TRBV6-2/TRBV6-3	TRBJ2-5	TGTGCCAGCAGCACTACCCGGGACAGGGATGCTAGGGAGACCCAGTACTTC	CASSTTRDRDARETQYF
.	14	.	TRBV3-1/TRBV3-2	TRBJ1-5	TGTGCCAGCAGCCACCGACTCCTCCGCCAGCCCCAGCATTTT	CASSHRLLRQPQHF
TRBD2	15	.	TRBV18	TRBJ2-1	TGTGCCAGCTCACCAGTTCTAGCGGGGAACAATGAGCAGTTCTTC	CASSPVLAGNNEQFF
.	12	few	TRBV12-3/TRBV12-4	TRBJ2-3	TGTGCCAGCAGTTTACAGGGAGATACGCAGTATTTT	CASSLQGDTQYF
TRBD2	15	.	TRBV2	TRBJ2-5	TGTGCCAGCAGGAGTGGGGCGGGGGGACAAGAGACCCAGTACTTC	CASRSGAGGQETQYF
.	12	.	TRBV7-8	TRBJ2-1	TGTGCCAGCAGAAACACCGGGACAGAGCAGTTCTTC	CASRNTGTEQFF
TRBD1	17	.	TRBV7-9	TRBJ2-7	TGTGCCAGCAGCTTATTTTTAACTCGGGACAGGGTCTACGAGCAGTACTTC	CASSLFLTRDRVYEQYF
TRBD1	15	.	TRBV5-4	TRBJ1-6	TGTGCCAGCAGCTTGGCCGGGACAGGAGGTTCACCCCTCCACTTT	CASSLAGTGGSPLHF
TRBD2	15	.	TRBV28	TRBJ2-3	TGTGCCAGCAGTTCCTCTAGCGGGGCCACAGATACGCAGTATTTT	CASSSSSGATDTQYF
.	12	.	TRBV19	TRBJ2-5	TGTGCCAGTAGTTCCGTCTCGGGGACCCAGTACTTC	CASSSVSGTQYF
TRBD2	16	.	TRBV2	TRBJ2-5	TGTGCCAGCAGTGAAGGACTAGCGGGGGGGCAAGAGACCCAGTACTTC	CASSEGLAGGQETQYF
.	15	.	TRBV24-1	TRBJ2-1	TGTGCCACCAGCACCGGACAGAGCTCCTACAATGAGCAGTTCTTC	CATSTGQSSYNEQFF
.	14	.	TRBV27	TRBJ2-3	TGTGCCAGCAGTTTTAGGGGGGGGGCAGATACGCAGTATTTT	CASSFRGGADTQYF
.	12	.	TRBV7-9	TRBJ1-5	TGTGCCAGCAGCTTAGGGTCGGGAGCCCAGCATTTT	CASSLGSGAQHF